These 2 T cell receptor beta chains were all obtained from the same sample, sequenced in a study of T cells in pancreatic ductal adenocarcinoma. TCRdb's copy holds only in-frame clones and misses some; the assay was immunoSEQ multiplex PCR. This table has over 85,000 clones, roughly 96% appearing once. The selected patients with pancreatic ductal adenocarcinoma had surgery but no neoadjuvant therapy. Source material: PBMCs. These receptors all come from a human donor with pancreatic ductal adenocarcinoma.

The V and J genes are TRBV10-3 and TRBJ2-7, with 9 bases lining up with TRBD1. Germline assignment: CDR1 ENHRY and CDR2 SYGVKD. V lost 3 bases and J lost 4; bases outside the gene matches: 7. This CDR3 is built from 15 residues. The DNA for the CDR3 is TGTGCCATCAGTGACTCGGGACAGGGATTGTACGAGCAGTACTTC. Its protein is CAISDSGQGLYEQYF.

This chain joins TRBV2 and TRBJ2-7; no clear D gene. The CDR3 spans 10 residues. CDR1 is SNHLY, CDR2 FYNNEI, per germline. The ends were cut back, 4 bases at V and 7 bases at J, with 5 bases in the middle. The CDR3 region is CASSALEQYF. CDR3 sequence (DNA): TGTGCCAGCAGTGCTTTGGAGCAGTACTTC. Full variable domain (outside the CDR3, taken from reference TRBV2 and TRBJ2-7): EPEVTQTPSHQVTQMGQEVILRCVPISNHLYFYWYRQILGQKVEFLVSFYNNEISEKSEIFDDQFSVERPDGSNFTLKIRSTKLEDSAMYFCASSALEQYFGPGTRLTVT.